This note documents a single T cell receptor (beta chain) sequence. The sample belongs to a study of blood T cell repertoires in COVID-19. As handled by the study authors: Cell counts per sample came from amplifying reference gene primers. The table came from immunoSEQ multiplex PCR; TCRdb's copy has only in-frame clones and leaves some out. V and J calls and clone size come straight from that table; D and trimming were deduced from the DNA. The sample has 100,000 to 110,000 clones, 85% to 90% seen once. The CDR3 is made up of 13 amino acids. The germline CDR1 and CDR2 sequences are DFQATT and SNEGSKA (reference sequence). With 3 bases removed from V and 0 bases from J, the gap between germline ends came to 6 bases.

The sequence derives from a human donor in a cohort sampled during active COVID-19. Sequences were obtained from peripheral blood. J is TRBJ1-3 and V is TRBV20-1; D ambiguous. CDR3 coding DNA: TGCAGTGCTAGTCCGGGCTCTGGAAACACCATATATTTT. Residues: CSASPGSGNTIYF.